A selection of T cell receptor beta chains follows, all from one sample in a study of blood T cells in healthy people across ages. Each CDR3 protein gets one entry after TCRdb re-called the 5' RACE reads with MiXCR. The sample includes around 990,000 distinct CDR3 sequences, roughly a quarter of them seen just once. These data also formed part of another study, on T cells of mothers and their children.

The sample taken for sequencing was blood. These receptors came from a girl aged 2 to 10 in good health. The conserved cysteine and the conserved F or W are not part of the CDR3 here. A row's size may be missing; if present it is once, few, many or a size class.

size: few
V: TRBV3-1
CDR3: ASSQAASEQF

size: NA
V: TRBV7-9
CDR3: ASSLGGGHAEEQF

size: NA
V: TRBV12-3/TRBV12-4
CDR3: ASSSEGQPQH

size: few
V: TRBV7-9
CDR3: ASSLLRPSGSWGTGELF

size: NA
V: TRBV2
CDR3: ASKETPGPGSYNEQF

size: few
V: TRBV2
CDR3: ASREFDRENSPLH

size: NA
V: TRBV6-5
CDR3: ASSYVSFMNTEAF

size: NA
V: TRBV29-1
CDR3: SVATGGNEKLF

size: few
V: TRBV6-5
CDR3: ASSYFLAGGTYEQY

size: few
V: TRBV7-8
CDR3: ASSFLMTAATDTQY

size: few
V: TRBV7-9
CDR3: ASSFGTPGYGYT

size: few
V: TRBV20-1
CDR3: SVAAPQGVYNEQF

size: NA
V: TRBV19
CDR3: ASKGGEAF

size: NA
V: TRBV28
CDR3: ASKSIWGLASSSSGANVPT

size: NA
V: TRBV4-3
CDR3: ASSQDGVPKNIQY

size: few
V: TRBV29-1
CDR3: SVDSPTEAF

size: NA
V: TRBV12-3/TRBV12-4
CDR3: ASRSSQISNQPQH

size: NA
V: TRBV6-1
CDR3: ASSELGGEQF

size: NA
V: TRBV4-3
CDR3: ASSQALRGHGYT

size: few
V: TRBV7-3
CDR3: ASSPQPAYGYT

size: few
V: TRBV24-1
CDR3: ATSGAYTGGLF

size: few
V: TRBV28
CDR3: ASSPRGEAGIGELF

size: few
V: TRBV29-1
CDR3: SVVTSGGETQY

size: NA
V: TRBV4-1
CDR3: ASSSPGTVGNTIY

size: NA
V: TRBV24-1
CDR3: ATSDSRDRARRGEKLF

size: NA
V: TRBV5-1
CDR3: ASARGGQETQY

size: few
V: TRBV4-1
CDR3: ASSQDGYYEQY

size: NA
V: TRBV4-3
CDR3: ASSQDRARGGTDTQY

size: few
V: TRBV6-2/TRBV6-3
CDR3: ASSLTTGRNETQY

size: many
V: TRBV2
CDR3: ASRGTEAF

size: few
V: TRBV28
CDR3: ASSTLRGLHGYT

size: few
V: TRBV7-4
CDR3: ASSLWGTMQSNQPQH

size: NA
V: TRBV7-6
CDR3: ASSLALGLAGVFGTDTQY

size: NA
V: TRBV10-3
CDR3: AISESSGGETQY

size: NA
V: TRBV7-2
CDR3: ASSGQADSGNTIY

size: NA
V: TRBV6-2/TRBV6-3
CDR3: ASSYGTGINEQS

size: NA
V: TRBV20-1
CDR3: SASSEEAF

size: NA
V: TRBV28
CDR3: ASSSSGTGSYEQY

size: few
V: TRBV9
CDR3: ASITGGLAGRIYEQY

size: NA
V: TRBV20-1
CDR3: SAKKQGQETQY

size: few
V: TRBV12-5
CDR3: ASGVGYEQY

size: few
V: TRBV19
CDR3: ASSPAGFFGDEQF

size: few
V: TRBV19
CDR3: ASSIETGARPQH

size: many
V: TRBV7-3
CDR3: ASSSNPRTSGGRNEQF

size: many
V: TRBV24-1
CDR3: ATSDLPLNTGELF

size: NA
V: TRBV12-3/TRBV12-4
CDR3: ASSFWGSLYEQY

size: NA
V: TRBV12-3/TRBV12-4
CDR3: ASSLSGLSGELF

size: few
V: TRBV7-2
CDR3: ASSTSSGGDTGELF

size: many
V: TRBV6-1
CDR3: ASSPRAREVVTGELF

size: few
V: TRBV27
CDR3: ASSFGGASDARDTQY

size: NA
V: TRBV5-1
CDR3: ASSLALAFGNEKLF

size: few
V: TRBV7-6
CDR3: ASSFGPRREQY

size: NA
V: TRBV20-1
CDR3: SARDGGSYEQY

size: NA
V: TRBV2
CDR3: ASSGDTESPPLH

size: many
V: TRBV2
CDR3: ASHGFFREDGYT

size: NA
V: TRBV20-1
CDR3: SARQGQGGEKLF

size: few
V: TRBV4-1
CDR3: ASSQGQAVN

size: NA
V: TRBV7-9
CDR3: ASSLRGEAGTPLGQF

size: few
V: TRBV3-1
CDR3: ASSPPLAGYQGDTQY

size: few
V: TRBV24-1
CDR3: ATSDVRTGSAGYT